This T cell receptor (beta chain) came from a study of cytomegalovirus exposure and HLA in healthy donors. The PCR made use of 60 Vbeta and 13 Jbeta primers. Method: immunoSEQ multiplex PCR; TCRdb's copy keeps in-frame clones and lacks some. The table shows 150,000 to 180,000 clones, with over 75% occurring only once. The V gene end was trimmed by 4 bases and the J gene end by 2 bases; junction bases not matched to a gene: 9. Germline values: CDR1 MNHNS, CDR2 SASEGT. The CDR3 covers 17 residues. The sequenced material came from PBMCs. This receptor was obtained from a woman between 40 and 55 years old in good health and CMV-seropositive. The gene calls are TRBV6-1 and TRBJ2-5; 11 nucleotides line up with TRBD2. The CDR3 DNA is TGTGCCAGCAGTGGAAAATCCGGGACTAGCGGACAAGAGACCCAGTACTTC. This translates into CASSGKSGTSGQETQYF.